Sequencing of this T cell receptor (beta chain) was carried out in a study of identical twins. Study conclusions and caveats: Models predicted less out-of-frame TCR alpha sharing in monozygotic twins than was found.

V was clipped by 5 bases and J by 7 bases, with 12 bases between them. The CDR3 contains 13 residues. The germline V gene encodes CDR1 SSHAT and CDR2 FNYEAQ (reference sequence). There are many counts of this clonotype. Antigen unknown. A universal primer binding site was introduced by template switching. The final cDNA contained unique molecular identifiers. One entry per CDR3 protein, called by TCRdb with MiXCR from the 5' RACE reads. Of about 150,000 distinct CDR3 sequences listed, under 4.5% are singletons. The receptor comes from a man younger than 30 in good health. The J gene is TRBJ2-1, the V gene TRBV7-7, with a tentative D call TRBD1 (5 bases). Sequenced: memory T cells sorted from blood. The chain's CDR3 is CASSQKQGNEQFF. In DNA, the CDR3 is TGTGCCAGCAGCCAAAAGCAGGGAAATGAGCAGTTCTTC.